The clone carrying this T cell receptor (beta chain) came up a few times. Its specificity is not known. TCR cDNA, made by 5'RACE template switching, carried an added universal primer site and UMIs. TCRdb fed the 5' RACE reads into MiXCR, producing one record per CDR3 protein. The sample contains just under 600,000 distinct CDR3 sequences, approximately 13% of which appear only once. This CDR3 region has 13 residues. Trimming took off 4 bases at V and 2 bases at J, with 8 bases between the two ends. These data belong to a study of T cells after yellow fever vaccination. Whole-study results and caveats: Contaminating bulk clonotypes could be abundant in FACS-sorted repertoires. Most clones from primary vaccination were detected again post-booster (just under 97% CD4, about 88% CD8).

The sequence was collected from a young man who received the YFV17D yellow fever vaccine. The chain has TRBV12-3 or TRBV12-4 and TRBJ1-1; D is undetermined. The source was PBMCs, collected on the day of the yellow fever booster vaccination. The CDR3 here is CASSYVLNTEAFF. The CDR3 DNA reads TGTGCCAGCAGTTACGTACTCAACACTGAAGCTTTCTTT.